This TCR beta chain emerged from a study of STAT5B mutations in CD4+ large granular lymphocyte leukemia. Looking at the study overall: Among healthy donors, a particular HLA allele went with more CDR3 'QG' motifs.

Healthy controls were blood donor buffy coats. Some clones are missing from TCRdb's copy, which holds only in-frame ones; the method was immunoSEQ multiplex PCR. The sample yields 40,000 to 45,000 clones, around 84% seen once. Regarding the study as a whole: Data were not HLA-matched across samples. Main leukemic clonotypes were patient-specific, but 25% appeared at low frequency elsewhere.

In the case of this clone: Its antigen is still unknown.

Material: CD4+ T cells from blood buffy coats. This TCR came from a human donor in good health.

The CDR3 DNA reads TGTGCCAGCCGAGGAAGGGGCTCTGGAAACACCATATATTTT. This encodes CASRGRGSGNTIYF. This chain uses TRBV6-1 with TRBJ1-3; D may be TRBD1 (5 bases). Germline loops: CDR1 MNHNS, CDR2 SASEGT. The CDR3 runs to 14 residues. Trimming left V 8 bases short and J 0 bases short, with 11 bases between.